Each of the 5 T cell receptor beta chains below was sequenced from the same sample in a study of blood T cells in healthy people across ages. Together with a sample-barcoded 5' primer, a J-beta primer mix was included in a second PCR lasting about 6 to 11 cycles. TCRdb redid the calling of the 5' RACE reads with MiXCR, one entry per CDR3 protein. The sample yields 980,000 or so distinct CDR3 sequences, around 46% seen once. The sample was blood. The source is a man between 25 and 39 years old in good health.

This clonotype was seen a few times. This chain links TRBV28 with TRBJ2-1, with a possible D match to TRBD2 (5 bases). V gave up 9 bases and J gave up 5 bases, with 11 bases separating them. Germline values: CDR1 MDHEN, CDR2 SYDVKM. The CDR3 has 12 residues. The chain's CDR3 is CASRTGNNEQFF. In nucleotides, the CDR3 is TGTGCCAGTAGGACTGGGAACAATGAGCAGTTCTTC.

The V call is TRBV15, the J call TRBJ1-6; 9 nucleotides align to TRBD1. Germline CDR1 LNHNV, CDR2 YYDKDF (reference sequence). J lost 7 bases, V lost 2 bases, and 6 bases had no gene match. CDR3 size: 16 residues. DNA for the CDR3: TGTGCCACCAGCAGACTACCGACAGGGGGAAATTCACCCCTCCACTTT. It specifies CATSRLPTGGNSPLHF.

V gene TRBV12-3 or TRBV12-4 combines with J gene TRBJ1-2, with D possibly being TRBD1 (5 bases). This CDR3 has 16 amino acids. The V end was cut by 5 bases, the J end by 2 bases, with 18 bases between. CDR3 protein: CASSHLRQYGNYGYTF. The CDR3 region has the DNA TGTGCCAGCAGTCACCTAAGACAGTATGGGAACTATGGCTACACCTTC.

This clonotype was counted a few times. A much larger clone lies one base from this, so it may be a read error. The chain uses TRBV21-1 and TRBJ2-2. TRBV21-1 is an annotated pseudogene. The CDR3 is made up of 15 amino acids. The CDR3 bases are TGTGCCAGCAGCAAAGGTAGTAGCAGCACCGGGGAGCTGTTTTTT. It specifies CASSKGSSSTGELFF.

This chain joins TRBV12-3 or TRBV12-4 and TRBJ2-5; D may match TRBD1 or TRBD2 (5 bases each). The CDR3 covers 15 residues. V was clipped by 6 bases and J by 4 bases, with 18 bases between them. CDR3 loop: CASRPGAGGRETQYF. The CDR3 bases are TGTGCCAGCAGACCTGGGGCCGGAGGTAGAGAGACCCAGTACTTC.